Listed here is a single T cell receptor (beta chain). This entry comes from a study of blood T cell repertoires in COVID-19. In terms of age and location, participants ranged from roughly 18 to 100 years and lived in about two dozen US areas. Cohort assignment relied on participant-reported clinical history. V lost 4 bases and J lost 4, with 18 bases in between. Germline-derived CDR1 and CDR2 are SGHRS and YFSETQ. The CDR3 loop spans 16 amino acids. Authors' analysis steps: Reference gene primer amplification in the assay estimated nucleated cell counts. Some clones are missing from TCRdb's copy, which holds only in-frame ones; the method was immunoSEQ multiplex PCR. The DNA gave D and trimming, while V, J and clone size come from that table. The sample shows over 150,000 clones, around 90% of them seen only once.

This sequence joins TRBV5-1 and TRBJ1-3, with D hard to call. The specimen sequenced was PBMCs or T cells enriched from blood (not recorded which). This receptor was taken from a woman aged 30 to 39 who had recovered from COVID-19. CDR3 sequence reads: CASSLDATNTGNTIYF. The CDR3 nucleotides read TGCGCCAGCAGCCTCGACGCGACAAATACCGGAAACACCATATATTTT.